In this sample, the clone carrying this T cell receptor (beta chain) turned up a few times. This record belongs to a study of blood T cells in healthy people across ages. Then a second PCR, running roughly 7 to 11 cycles, was carried out with a sample-barcoded 5' primer and a J-beta primer mix. TCRdb reprocessed the 5' RACE reads with MiXCR, giving one entry per CDR3 protein. The table records hundreds of thousands of distinct CDR3 sequences, around 24% of them present only once. The CDR3 contains 12 residues. Trimming stripped 7 bases from V and 0 bases from J, with 9 bases between. Germline V gene sequence: CDR1 SQVTM, CDR2 ANQGSEA. The same specimen was also included in a second study, on T cells of mothers and their children.

The TCR sequence derives from a boy between 10 and 17 years old in good health. V usage is TRBV29-1 and J usage is TRBJ1-2; D unclear. The sample comprised blood. The CDR3 reads CSAKETNYGYTF. As DNA, the CDR3 is TGCAGCGCCAAGGAGACTAACTATGGCTACACCTTC. Filled out from reference TRBV29-1 and TRBJ1-2, the complete variable domain reads SAVISQKPSRDICQRGTSLTIQCQVDSQVTMMFWYRQQPGQSLTLIATANQGSEATYESGFVIDKFPISRPNLTFSTLTVSNMSPEDSSIYLCSAKETNYGYTFGSGTRLTVV.